The 7 T cell receptor beta chains in this list originate from one sample, sequenced in a study of blood T cell repertoires in COVID-19. Some clones are missing from TCRdb's copy, which holds only in-frame ones; the method was immunoSEQ multiplex PCR. The profile shows under 200,000 clones, 86% of them singletons. Specimen: peripheral blood. The receptors shown here come from a man between 45 and 60 years old with active or convalescent COVID-19.

The chain combines TRBV23-1 with TRBJ2-1; D may be TRBD2 (5 bases). TRBV23-1 is noted as an ORF with a role that remains uncertain. V was pared by 0 bases and J by 5 bases, with 8 bases between. The length of the CDR3 is 14 residues. The chain's CDR3 is CASSQSPGNNEQFF. The CDR3 DNA is TGCGCCAGCAGTCAATCCCCGGGGAACAATGAGCAGTTCTTC.

This clone has a single count. V and J are TRBV5-6 and TRBJ1-4; D perhaps matches TRBD1 (6 bases). CDR1 and CDR2 (germline): SGHDT, YYEEEE. Trimming removed 4 bases at V and 0 bases at J, with 13 bases between. There are 16 residues in the CDR3. The CDR3 DNA reads as TGTGCCAGCAGCCATACCGGGACATCAACTAATGAAAAACTGTTTTTT. Residues: CASSHTGTSTNEKLFF.

The chain couples TRBV9 to TRBJ2-7, with 8 bases aligning to TRBD2. The CDR3 consists of 15 residues. V shed 5 bases, J shed 4 bases, and the junction held 11 bases outside the gene matches. CDR1 and CDR2 (germline): SGDLS, YYNGEE. The CDR3 region is CASSRTGLAGYEQYF. DNA for the CDR3: TGTGCCAGCAGTCGAACAGGGCTAGCGGGTTACGAGCAGTACTTC.

This clone was observed a few times. The V call is TRBV29-1, the J call TRBJ1-5; D remains ambiguous. Germline CDR1 and CDR2: SQVTM and ANQGSEA. V was cut by 4 bases and J by 9 bases, with 13 bases left in between. This CDR3 has 12 amino acids. This chain's CDR3 is CSVVVLEGPQHF. Written as DNA, the CDR3 is TGCAGCGTTGTTGTTCTAGAGGGGCCCCAGCATTTT.

V gene TRBV28 combines with J gene TRBJ1-5; TRBD1 aligns across 8 bases. The germline CDR1 and CDR2 sequences are MDHEN and SYDVKM. Losses at the gene ends were 5 bases for V and 0 bases for J; bases not matched to a gene: 9. The CDR3 runs to 17 residues. The CDR3 coding sequence is TGTGCCAGCAGTCTAAGGACAGGGTCATATAGCAATCAGCCCCAGCATTTT. This sequence encodes CASSLRTGSYSNQPQHF.

The CDR3 here is CASSLGTTSAGEQFF. In DNA, the CDR3 is TGTGCCAGCAGCTTAGGAACGACTAGCGCAGGTGAGCAGTTCTTC. This chain uses TRBV7-8 with TRBJ2-1; the match to TRBD2 covers 8 bases. Germline V gene sequence: CDR1 SGHVS, CDR2 FQNEAQ. CDR3 length: 15 amino acids. V lost 1 base and J lost 9; bases outside the gene matches: 8.

The rearrangement links TRBV7-8 to TRBJ2-3; TRBD2 is a possible D gene (7 bases). The CDR3 consists of 17 residues. CDR1 SGHVS and CDR2 FQNEAQ come from the germline V gene. With 0 bases removed from V and 4 bases from J, the gap between germline ends came to 17 bases. CDR3 nucleotides: TGTGCCAGCAGCTTAGCGCAGAGGGGGGGGAGCCCAGATACGCAGTATTTT. This encodes CASSLAQRGGSPDTQYF.